The entry below gives a single TCR beta chain sequence along with its context. The antigen is undetermined. This CDR3 spans 15 amino acids. Germline trimming cut 2 bases from V and 5 bases from J; bases unmatched to any gene: 6. CDR1 is SGDLS, CDR2 YYNGEE, per germline. This sample was included in a study of beta chain features in type 1 diabetes. For the study at large: Age, gender, cell numbers and subset yield matched between patients and controls.

Study observations and caveats: In comparison with healthy donors, patients had naive, central memory and Treg TCRB repertoires that appeared more similar. A potential PCR bias toward shorter templates would be equal in patient and control samples. Across all four CD4+ subsets, people with type 1 diabetes showed modestly shorter TCRB CDR3s.

Isolated RNA was reverse transcribed in full, so expressed TCRB transcripts were sequenced. Repertoires were generated with immunoSEQ multiplex PCR, while TCRdb's copy carries only in-frame clones and drops some. The data contain fewer than 450,000 clones, roughly 14% of them seen just once; the ten biggest clones take up roughly 0.015%. Markers CD45RO/CCR7/CD25/CD127/CD95/CD27 served to sort CD4+ naive, central memory, regulatory and stem cell-like memory cells. The J gene is TRBJ2-5, the V gene TRBV9; TRBD2 matches at 10 bases. Source material: naive CD4+ T cells from blood. The receptor's source is a woman aged 18-29 years with type 1 diabetes. The CDR3 protein is CASSVSGTSVETQYF. CDR3 nucleotides: TGTGCCAGCAGCGTCTCCGGGACTAGCGTGGAGACCCAGTACTTC.